A single sample is the source of the 25 T cell receptor beta chains below, sequenced in a study of cytomegalovirus exposure and HLA in healthy donors. Primers for the PCR totalled 60 Vbeta and 13 Jbeta. Sequencing used immunoSEQ multiplex PCR; TCRdb keeps in-frame clones, though not all of them. In total, the table holds some 120,000 clones. Sequencing used PBMCs. These receptor sequences come from a man in his forties in good health and CMV-seronegative.

The chain carries TRBV7-2 and TRBJ2-7; 7 bases match TRBD2. The V and J ends lost 3 bases and 3 bases, in that order; junction bases with no gene match: 8. The CDR3 is 15 residues long. Germline CDR1 SGHTA, CDR2 FQGNSA. CDR3 coding DNA: TGTGCCAGCAGCTTGTCGCGGGAGCGGGTCTACGAGCAGTACTTC. It encodes CASSLSRERVYEQYF.

This chain uses TRBV6-5 with TRBJ1-2, with 9 bases identical to TRBD1. Germline lookup yields CDR1 MNHEY and CDR2 SVGAGI. The CDR3 sequence is 13 residues long. Trimming removed 9 bases from V and 8 bases from J; junction bases left unmatched: 10. The CDR3 region has the DNA TGTGCCAGTAGCAGGGGACAGGGCGGCGGCTACACCTTC. It translates to CASSRGQGGGYTF.

The genes are TRBV11-3 and TRBJ2-2; D is undetermined. Germline V gene lookup returns CDR1 SGHNT and CDR2 YENEEA. The V end was cut by 3 bases, the J end by 7 bases, with 3 bases between. This CDR3 is 11 amino acids long. As DNA, the CDR3 is TGTGCCAGCAGCTTCGGCGGGGAGCTGTTTTTT. Translated: CASSFGGELFF.

V and J are TRBV9 and TRBJ2-1; TRBD2 matches at 11 bases. Germline V gene sequence: CDR1 SGDLS, CDR2 YYNGEE. There are 17 residues in the CDR3. Trimming cost V 0 bases and J 8 bases; bases outside gene matches: 10. The CDR3 nucleotides are TGTGCCAGCAGCGTAGCAGGGGGGACTAGCGGTTTTGATGAGCAGTTCTTC. Its protein product is CASSVAGGTSGFDEQFF.

The chain carries TRBV5-6 and TRBJ1-3, with 11 bases fitting TRBD1. Losses at the gene ends were 1 base for V and 2 bases for J; bases not matched to a gene: 2. The CDR3 is made up of 16 amino acids. Per the germline V gene, CDR1 is SGHDT and CDR2 is YYEEEE. The CDR3 DNA is TGTGCCAGCAGCTTGTTGGGACAGGGGGCTGGAAACACCATATATTTT. This encodes CASSLLGQGAGNTIYF. Together with reference TRBV5-6 and TRBJ1-3, the CDR3 gives the full variable domain: DAGVTQSPTHLIKTRGQQVTLRCSPKSGHDTVSWYQQALGQGPQFIFQYYEEEERQRGNFPDRFSGHQFPNYSSELNVNALLLGDSALYLCASSLLGQGAGNTIYFGEGSWLTVV.

V gene TRBV13 combines with J gene TRBJ2-5; 13 positions match TRBD2. Trimming removed 5 bases from V and 5 bases from J; junction bases left unmatched: 8. The CDR3 is made up of 16 amino acids. The V gene's germline CDR1 is PRHDT and CDR2 FYEKMQ (reference sequence). CDR3 sequence: CASSLPTSGRRETQYF. Written as DNA, the CDR3 is TGTGCCAGCAGCCTTCCGACTAGCGGGAGGCGGGAGACCCAGTACTTC. Variable domain in full (rest from reference TRBV13 and TRBJ2-5): AAGVIQSPRHLIKEKRETATLKCYPIPRHDTVYWYQQGPGQDPQFLISFYEKMQSDKGSIPDRFSAQQFSDYHSELNMSSLELGDSALYFCASSLPTSGRRETQYFGPGTRLLVL.

This chain uses TRBV5-1 with TRBJ2-3; D gene unclear. Germline V gene data show CDR1 as SGHRS and CDR2 as YFSETQ. The CDR3 extends over 14 amino acids. V was shortened by 4 bases and J by 1 base, with 10 bases between the two germline ends. CDR3 coding DNA: TGCGCCAGCAGCGCTGCTAGAGGCACAGATACGCAGTATTTT. Encoded protein: CASSAARGTDTQYF.

The genes are TRBV19 and TRBJ1-1; 8 bases map to TRBD1. This CDR3 is built from 15 residues. Germline V gene sequence: CDR1 LNHDA, CDR2 SQIVND (reference sequence). With V trimmed by 5 bases and J by 1 base, 6 bases remained unmatched. The CDR3 nucleotides are TGTGCCAGTAGTTGGGACAGGAACGAGAACACTGAAGCTTTCTTT. It encodes CASSWDRNENTEAFF.

Note on this clone: The junction and the germline gene differ at one end; a read error may be behind it. The rearrangement joins TRBV6-6 to TRBJ1-1; TRBD1 matches 7 bases. The CDR3 runs to 14 residues. Germline lookup yields CDR1 MNHNY and CDR2 SVGAGI (reference sequence). CDR3 DNA sequence: TGTACCAGCACCCCGGGACAGTTGGACACTGAAGCTTTCTTT. It specifies CTSTPGQLDTEAFF.

The chain has TRBV30 and TRBJ2-3; D is undetermined. Trimming pared 2 bases from V and 5 bases from J, leaving 5 bases between. The CDR3 sequence is 11 residues long. The V gene's germline CDR1 is GTSNPN and CDR2 SVGIG (reference sequence). In DNA form, the CDR3 reads TGTGCCTGGAGTATTCAAGATACGCAGTATTTT. Its protein product is CAWSIQDTQYF.

The J gene is TRBJ1-5, the V gene TRBV5-1; the D gene is possibly TRBD1 (6 bases). The CDR3 runs to 15 residues. The germline V gene encodes CDR1 SGHRS and CDR2 YFSETQ. V lost 0 bases, J lost 3 bases, and 10 bases lay in between. The CDR3 loop is CASSLGGQYNQPQHF. CDR3 nucleotides: TGCGCCAGCAGCTTGGGGGGGCAGTACAATCAGCCCCAGCATTTT.

The gene calls are TRBV5-4 and TRBJ2-3; TRBD2 agrees at 16 bases. Germline V gene data show CDR1 as SGHNT and CDR2 as YYREEE (reference sequence). The CDR3 loop spans 18 amino acids. V was pared by 4 bases and J by 8 bases, with 13 bases of the junction left unmatched. The CDR3 DNA reads TGTGCCAGCAGCGCGGGGACTAGCGGGAGGGCCTCGGGTGGTACGCAGTATTTT. It is translated as CASSAGTSGRASGGTQYF.

Turning to this clone: Relative to the germline gene, one junction end is altered; a read error may explain this. The rearrangement joins TRBV7-6 to TRBJ2-7; D uncertain. Germline V gene lookup returns CDR1 SGHVS and CDR2 FNYEAQ. The length of the CDR3 is 15 residues. CDR3: CASTLMEYSSYEQYF. Here the CDR3 DNA reads TGTGCCAGCACCTTAATGGAGTATAGCTCCTACGAGCAGTACTTC.

V usage is TRBV7-9 and J usage is TRBJ2-7; TRBD2 is a possible D gene (5 bases). This CDR3 comprises 13 residues. CDR1 is SEHNR, CDR2 FQNEAQ, per germline (reference sequence). V was shortened by 2 bases and J by 5 bases, with 10 bases between the two germline ends. This chain's CDR3 is CASSLQGSHEQYF. The DNA of the CDR3 is TGTGCCAGCAGCTTACAAGGGAGTCACGAGCAGTACTTC. The variable domain in full, with the rest retrieved from reference TRBV7-9 and TRBJ2-7, is DTGVSQNPRHKITKRGQNVTFRCDPISEHNRLYWYRQTLGQGPEFLTYFQNEAQLEKSRLLSDRFSAERPKGSFSTLEIQRTEQGDSAMYLCASSLQGSHEQYFGPGTRLTVT.

The gene calls are TRBV29-1 and TRBJ2-3; D may be TRBD1 (5 bases). In germline, CDR1 is SQVTM, CDR2 ANQGSEA. The CDR3 length is 17 residues. V lost 0 bases and J lost 2, with 18 bases in between. CDR3 amino acids: CSVEDLQDKGPTDTQYF. The CDR3 nucleotides are TGCAGCGTTGAAGATCTTCAGGACAAAGGGCCCACAGATACGCAGTATTTT.

This chain uses TRBV13 with TRBJ2-7, with 7 bases aligning to TRBD2. Germline CDR1 PRHDT, CDR2 FYEKMQ (reference sequence). This CDR3 contains 16 residues. Trimming at V came to 8 bases and at J to 2 bases, leaving 15 bases not matched to a gene. CDR3 amino acids: CASATSGVAGTYEQYF. In nucleotides, the CDR3 is TGTGCCAGCGCAACCTCCGGAGTAGCGGGTACCTACGAGCAGTACTTC.

Worth noting for this clone: Without the conserved terminal phenylalanine or tryptophan, this CDR3 likely stems from a read error. V usage is TRBV4-1 and J usage is TRBJ1-5; 7 bases match TRBD1. From germline, CDR1 is MGHRA and CDR2 YSYEKL. The CDR3 contains 15 residues. Trimming removed 3 bases from V and 6 bases from J; junction bases left unmatched: 8. The CDR3 nucleotides read TGCGCCAGCAGCCAGCGGGGACAGTCGGGTCAGCCCCAGCATCTT. This encodes CASSQRGQSGQPQHL.

The rearrangement joins TRBV19 to TRBJ1-5; TRBD1 might be the D (5 bases). CDR1 is LNHDA, CDR2 SQIVND, per germline (reference sequence). This CDR3 spans 14 amino acids. With 4 bases removed from V and 0 bases from J, the gap between germline ends came to 7 bases. In DNA form, the CDR3 reads TGTGCCAGTAGTACAGGGCTTAGCAATCAGCCCCAGCATTTT. Amino acid sequence: CASSTGLSNQPQHF.

The chain has TRBV28 and TRBJ2-7; D is uncertain. The CDR3 has 13 residues. The V gene lost 7 bases and the J gene lost 0 bases, with 10 bases spanning the gap. Germline assignment: CDR1 MDHEN and CDR2 SYDVKM. CDR3 DNA: TGTGCCAGCACGACACCGAGCTCCTACGAGCAGTACTTC. Its translation is CASTTPSSYEQYF.

The rearrangement joins TRBV28 to TRBJ1-2; 10 positions match TRBD1. V lost 6 bases to trimming and J lost 4 bases; unmatched junction nucleotides: 8. CDR1 and CDR2 (germline): MDHEN, SYDVKM. This CDR3 region has 15 residues. The CDR3 nucleotides read TGTGCCAGCAGGGGGGGACAGGGGCCCTTCTATGGCTACACCTTC. It codes for CASRGGQGPFYGYTF.

The DNA of the CDR3 is TGTGCCTGGACCAGGGCATCCCACCTTATGGGCTACACCTTC. This encodes CAWTRASHLMGYTF. This chain uses TRBV30 with TRBJ1-2, with TRBD1 as a possible D gene (5 bases). V gave up 4 bases and J gave up 8 bases, with 20 bases separating them. The CDR3 length is 14 residues. Germline CDR1 and CDR2: GTSNPN and SVGIG (reference sequence).

In nucleotides, the CDR3 is TGTGCCAGCAGTGAAGAGGGCAGGGCTTACCACGAGCAGTACTTC. Protein sequence: CASSEEGRAYHEQYF. The genes are TRBV2 and TRBJ2-7; possibly TRBD1 for D (5 bases). CDR1 is SNHLY, CDR2 FYNNEI, per germline. Trimming took off 1 base at V and 5 bases at J, with 15 bases between the two ends. This CDR3 region has 15 residues.

V gene TRBV28 combines with J gene TRBJ2-7; 7 bases are shared with TRBD1. Trimming removed 7 bases from V and 3 bases from J; junction bases left unmatched: 6. The CDR3 loop spans 13 amino acids. Germline CDR1 and CDR2: MDHEN and SYDVKM. CDR3 DNA: TGTGCCAGCATGGTAGGGGGCATCTACGAGCAGTACTTC. This translates into CASMVGGIYEQYF.

The V gene is TRBV9, the J gene TRBJ2-1; 9 nucleotides line up with TRBD2. With V trimmed by 0 bases and J by 0 bases, 1 base remained unmatched. CDR1 and CDR2 (germline): SGDLS, YYNGEE. This CDR3 has 16 residues. The CDR3 bases are TGTGCCAGCAGCGTAGATAGCGGGAGCTCCTACAATGAGCAGTTCTTC. It encodes CASSVDSGSSYNEQFF. The complete variable domain, with remaining parts taken from reference TRBV9 and TRBJ2-1, reads DSGVTQTPKHLITATGQRVTLRCSPRSGDLSVYWYQQSLDQGLQFLIQYYNGEERAKGNILERFSAQQFPDLHSELNLSSLELGDSALYFCASSVDSGSSYNEQFFGPGTRLTVL.

The chain combines TRBV10-3 with TRBJ2-1; 8 nucleotides agree with TRBD2. Losses at the gene ends were 0 bases for V and 3 bases for J; bases not matched to a gene: 4. The V gene's germline CDR1 is ENHRY and CDR2 SYGVKD. The CDR3 is made up of 16 amino acids. The CDR3 DNA is TGTGCCATCAGTGAGTCCCTAGCGGGCCTCTACAATGAGCAGTTCTTC. It is translated as CAISESLAGLYNEQFF.